The 10 T cell receptor beta chains listed next were all sequenced from one sample in a study of blood T cell repertoires in COVID-19. The assay was immunoSEQ multiplex PCR, and TCRdb's table has in-frame clones only and misses some. In the table there are over 90,000 clones, roughly 79% of which are singletons. Material for sequencing was peripheral blood. The receptors originated from a man at least 80 years old with COVID-19, enrolled during active disease.

The chain joins TRBV21-1 to TRBJ1-1. TRBV21-1 is marked as a pseudogene. This CDR3 comprises 14 residues. For the CDR3, the DNA is TGTGCCAGCAGCAAAGGAGGCTGGGACACTGAAGCTTTCTTT. This sequence encodes CASSKGGWDTEAFF.

This clone was counted between two and nine times. V gene TRBV6-2 or TRBV6-3 combines with J gene TRBJ1-5; 7 bases agree with TRBD1. The length of the CDR3 is 15 residues. Per germline, CDR1 MNHEY and CDR2 SVGEGT. Unmatched junction bases numbered 5, after V lost 4 bases and J lost 2 bases. The CDR3 region has the DNA TGTGCCAGCAGTTTCGGTCAGGGGGGCAATCAGCCCCAGCATTTT. Translating gives CASSFGQGGNQPQHF.

The CDR3 loop reads CASSPHSAGGWYGYTF. The CDR3 DNA reads TGCGCCAGCAGCCCTCACTCCGCGGGGGGTTGGTACGGCTACACCTTC. This rearrangement joins TRBV4-1 to TRBJ1-2, with D perhaps TRBD1 (5 bases). Germline CDR1 is MGHRA and CDR2 is YSYEKL. V was trimmed by 4 bases and J by 8 bases, leaving 23 bases between them. There are 16 residues in the CDR3.

The sample holds one count of this clone. The chain links TRBV28 to TRBJ2-1; the D is unclear. This CDR3 contains 8 residues. The germline V gene encodes CDR1 MDHEN and CDR2 SYDVKM. In DNA form, the CDR3 reads TGTGTCGGGAATGAGCAGTTCTTC. As protein: CVGNEQFF.

This chain links TRBV5-1 with TRBJ1-1, with TRBD1 as a possible D gene (6 bases). This CDR3 has 14 amino acids. The ends were cut back, 3 bases at V and 2 bases at J, with 11 bases in the middle. Germline values: CDR1 SGHRS, CDR2 YFSETQ. This CDR3 is CASSSWTDNTEAFF. Here the CDR3 DNA reads TGCGCCAGCAGCTCATGGACAGACAACACTGAAGCTTTCTTT. Supplemented by reference TRBV5-1 and TRBJ1-1, the full variable domain reads KAGVTQTPRYLIKTRGQQVTLSCSPISGHRSVSWYQQTPGQGLQFLFEYFSETQRNKGNFPGRFSGRQFSNSRSEMNVSTLELGDSALYLCASSSWTDNTEAFFGQGTRLTVV.

CDR3 protein: CASSLDRGSGNTIYF. As DNA, the CDR3 is TGTGCCAGCAGCCTGGACAGGGGCTCTGGAAACACCATATATTTT. This chain links TRBV7-3 with TRBJ1-3, with 9 nucleotides matching TRBD1. This CDR3 spans 15 amino acids. V dropped 5 bases and J dropped 0; count of bases not matched to a gene: 2. Germline V gives CDR1 SGHTA, CDR2 FQGTGA. Variable domain in full (rest from reference TRBV7-3 and TRBJ1-3): GAGVSQTPSNKVTEKGKYVELRCDPISGHTALYWYRQSLGQGPEFLIYFQGTGAADDSGLPNDRFFAVRPEGSVSTLKIQRTERGDSAVYLCASSLDRGSGNTIYFGEGSWLTVV.

This clone came up once. V gene TRBV6-5 combines with J gene TRBJ1-6, with 11 bases matching TRBD1. J gave up 8 bases and V 5 bases, and 2 bases lay outside the gene matches. From germline, CDR1 is MNHEY and CDR2 SVGAGI. There are 14 residues in the CDR3. CDR3 residues: CASSRDRGYSPLHF. Written as DNA, the CDR3 is TGTGCCAGCAGTAGGGACAGGGGGTATTCACCCCTCCACTTT.

This clone was recorded once. The CDR3 is CAWDMGLAGGGYEQYF. The CDR3 region has the DNA TGTGCCTGGGATATGGGACTAGCGGGAGGAGGCTACGAGCAGTACTTC. This rearrangement joins TRBV30 to TRBJ2-7, with 15 bases lining up with TRBD2. The CDR3 covers 16 residues. The junction had 8 bases not matched to a gene; V was cut back by 5 bases and J by 3 bases. Germline V gene data show CDR1 as GTSNPN and CDR2 as SVGIG (reference sequence).

The V call is TRBV19, the J call TRBJ1-4; possibly TRBD1 for D (5 bases). Germline V gene sequence: CDR1 LNHDA, CDR2 SQIVND (reference sequence). V shed 7 bases and J shed 10 bases, with 16 bases lying between them. The CDR3 loop spans 13 amino acids. CDR3 region: CASTPARVGKLFF. Here the CDR3 DNA reads TGTGCCAGTACCCCGGCCAGGGTGGGAAAACTGTTTTTT.

The V gene is TRBV19, the J gene TRBJ1-6, with TRBD1 identical over 8 bases. Germline values: CDR1 LNHDA, CDR2 SQIVND (reference sequence). This CDR3 region has 14 residues. J gave up 6 bases and V 7 bases, and 5 bases lay outside the gene matches. The CDR3 nucleotides read TGTGCCAGTAATCAGGGGGCTGGTAATTCACCCCTCCACTTT. Translating it yields CASNQGAGNSPLHF.